The T cell receptor beta chain under discussion was sequenced for a study of cytomegalovirus exposure and HLA in healthy donors. This clone was found a few times. The antigen is undetermined. Study-wide points: The study flagged roughly 150 TCR beta chains as cytomegalovirus-associated. Published work reported that the classifier diagnosed cytomegalovirus status with high specificity and sensitivity.

There were likely unrecorded immune exposures, though donors were nominally healthy when sampled. There are 14 residues in the CDR3. The germline CDR1 and CDR2 sequences are SGHVS and FQNEAQ. V was pared by 0 bases and J by 5 bases, with 10 bases between. The PCR was carried out with 60 Vbeta primers and 13 Jbeta primers. In the original workflow: In a later analysis, of 80 million or so unique beta chains, 9 million to 11 million appeared in at least two donors. Data came from immunoSEQ multiplex PCR; TCRdb stores just in-frame clones and leaves some out. That table supplies the V and J calls and clone size; D and trimming were determined from the DNA. In the table there are around 76,000 clones, 70% to 80% of which are singletons.

V gene TRBV7-8 combines with J gene TRBJ2-5; TRBD1 is a possible D gene (5 bases). This receptor was identified in a woman between 50 and 59 years old in good health and CMV-seropositive. Sequencing input: PBMCs. The CDR3 reads CASSLARWGETQYF. The DNA for the CDR3 is TGTGCCAGCAGCTTAGCGCGCTGGGGCGAGACCCAGTACTTC.